The next 29 T cell receptor beta chains were all read from a single sample in a study of beta chain features in type 1 diabetes. TCRB transcripts that were expressed got sequenced, as all of the isolated RNA had been reverse transcribed. The assay was immunoSEQ multiplex PCR, and TCRdb's table has in-frame clones only and misses some. The sample consists of hundreds of thousands of clones, about 30% of them appearing once. Sequencing used naive CD4+ T cells from blood. The source of these receptors is a young man in good health.

This sequence joins TRBV5-1 and TRBJ2-7, with D tentatively TRBD2 (5 bases). V dropped 0 bases and J dropped 6 bases, with 16 bases sitting between them. Germline V CDR1 and CDR2: SGHRS, YFSETQ. The CDR3 spans 15 residues. Written as DNA, the CDR3 is TGCGCCAGCAGCTTGGCGACGGGAACTGAGCTCGAGCAGTACTTC. Translating gives CASSLATGTELEQYF. Full variable domain (remainder filled in from reference TRBV5-1 and TRBJ2-7): KAGVTQTPRYLIKTRGQQVTLSCSPISGHRSVSWYQQTPGQGLQFLFEYFSETQRNKGNFPGRFSGRQFSNSRSEMNVSTLELGDSALYLCASSLATGTELEQYFGPGTRLTVT.

The rearrangement uses TRBV25-1 and TRBJ1-4; 8 positions match TRBD1. J lost 8 bases, V lost 4 bases, and 3 bases had no gene match. Germline loops: CDR1 MGHDK, CDR2 SYGVNS. The CDR3 is made up of 13 amino acids. CDR3 sequence reads: CASSVRGLEKLFF. The CDR3 DNA reads as TGTGCCAGCAGTGTCAGGGGGCTAGAAAAACTGTTTTTT.

The chain combines TRBV9 with TRBJ1-2, with unresolved D. This CDR3 is built from 12 residues. V gave up 4 bases and J gave up 4 bases, with 8 bases separating them. Germline CDR1 is SGDLS and CDR2 is YYNGEE. CDR3 nucleotides: TGTGCCAGCAGCCCAAACGGCTATGGCTACACCTTC. Its translation is CASSPNGYGYTF.

This clone came up a few times. Other nucleotide sequences in the sample specify the same CDR3. The J gene is TRBJ2-5, the V gene TRBV18; D is possibly TRBD2 (5 bases). Trimming removed 3 bases at V and 2 bases at J, with 7 bases between. Germline values: CDR1 KGHSH, CDR2 LQKENI. The CDR3 spans 13 residues. The CDR3 loop reads CASSPPGQETQYF. As DNA, the CDR3 is TGTGCCAGCTCACCTCCGGGGCAAGAGACCCAGTACTTC.

This sequence joins TRBV6-6 and TRBJ1-1, with D possibly matching TRBD1 (5 bases). Germline assignment: CDR1 MNHNY and CDR2 SVGAGI (reference sequence). V lost 1 base, J lost 1 base, and 7 bases lay in between. The CDR3 has 14 amino acids. The CDR3 loop is CASSYLGQNTEAFF. The CDR3 DNA follows: TGTGCCAGCAGTTACTTGGGGCAGAACACTGAAGCTTTCTTT.

The CDR3 DNA reads TGTGCCAGCAGCTTAAGGGGCGGGAGGGCATACGAGCAGTACTTC. The encoded protein is CASSLRGGRAYEQYF. The chain links TRBV7-2 to TRBJ2-7; TRBD2 matches at 9 bases. The germline gives CDR1 SGHTA, CDR2 FQGNSA. CDR3 length: 15 residues. The junction had 6 bases not matched to a gene; V was cut back by 2 bases and J by 4 bases.

This clone was found a few times. The sample contains more than one DNA sequence encoding this CDR3. This chain links TRBV29-1 with TRBJ2-3; TRBD2 matches at 11 bases. V was pared by 6 bases and J by 3 bases, with 2 bases of the junction left unmatched. Germline V gene sequence: CDR1 SQVTM, CDR2 ANQGSEA. The CDR3 is 13 amino acids. The CDR3, as DNA: TGCAGCGTGCGGACTAGCGGGACAGATACGCAGTATTTT. It is translated as CSVRTSGTDTQYF.

This clone was found a few times. This chain joins TRBV5-1 and TRBJ2-1; D ambiguous. Between the trimmed V and J ends, which lost 0 bases and 0 bases, there was a span of 7 bases. Per germline, CDR1 SGHRS and CDR2 YFSETQ. This CDR3 contains 15 residues. The CDR3 DNA sequence: TGCGCCAGCAGCTTGGACGTCCCCTCCTACAATGAGCAGTTCTTC. Protein: CASSLDVPSYNEQFF.

There are a few counts of this clone. The rearrangement links TRBV10-3 to TRBJ2-1; D is unclear. The V end was cut by 6 bases, the J end by 0 bases, with 9 bases between. The germline gives CDR1 ENHRY, CDR2 SYGVKD. The CDR3 is 14 residues long. CDR3 nucleotides: TGTGCCATCAGCCTTGATTCCTCCTACAATGAGCAGTTCTTC. Translating it yields CAISLDSSYNEQFF.

The V call is TRBV7-2, the J call TRBJ2-3, with a possible D match to TRBD2 (6 bases). The length of the CDR3 is 17 residues. CDR1 and CDR2 (germline): SGHTA, FQGNSA. The V gene lost 0 bases and the J gene lost 1 base, with 14 bases spanning the gap. CDR3 amino acids: CASSLARLALRTDTQYF. DNA of the CDR3: TGTGCCAGCAGCTTAGCGCGGCTAGCGCTCCGCACAGATACGCAGTATTTT.

The chain employs TRBV29-1 and TRBJ2-5, with unresolved D. Per germline, CDR1 SQVTM and CDR2 ANQGSEA. With 8 bases removed from V and 0 bases from J, the gap between germline ends came to 10 bases. CDR3 length: 12 amino acids. CDR3 sequence reads: CSSYMYQETQYF. CDR3 in DNA: TGCAGCTCGTACATGTACCAAGAGACCCAGTACTTC.

The table lists this clone with a few counts. The chain carries TRBV7-2 and TRBJ2-2; 7 positions match TRBD1. This CDR3 comprises 15 residues. Germline loops: CDR1 SGHTA, CDR2 FQGNSA. V was pared by 5 bases and J by 3 bases, with 6 bases of the junction left unmatched. This CDR3 reads CASSPDRVYTGELFF. Here the CDR3 DNA reads TGTGCCAGCAGCCCCGACAGGGTTTACACCGGGGAGCTGTTTTTT.

The V gene is TRBV15, the J gene TRBJ2-7; D is unclear. The CDR3 runs 14 residues. In germline, CDR1 is LNHNV, CDR2 YYDKDF (reference sequence). Trimming took off 5 bases at V and 1 base at J, with 12 bases between the two ends. The CDR3 here is CATSLRVRSYEQYF. The CDR3, as DNA: TGTGCCACCAGCCTCAGAGTCAGATCCTACGAGCAGTACTTC.

The chain recombines TRBV30 with TRBJ2-7; D ambiguous. The germline V gene has CDR1 GTSNPN and CDR2 SVGIG (reference sequence). This CDR3 spans 13 amino acids. Trimming pared 3 bases from V and 9 bases from J, leaving 18 bases between. DNA for the CDR3: TGTGCCTGGAGGGGTTCACCCTCTACGCCGCAGTACTTC. Its translation: CAWRGSPSTPQYF.

V usage is TRBV28 and J usage is TRBJ2-7; D may be TRBD1 or TRBD2 (5 bases each). Germline CDR1 MDHEN, CDR2 SYDVKM. The length of the CDR3 is 14 residues. The V gene lost 6 bases and the J gene lost 3 bases, with 15 bases spanning the gap. In DNA, the CDR3 is TGTGCCAGCAGACTACCCGGGACCCGCTACGAGCAGTACTTC. Its protein product is CASRLPGTRYEQYF.

The chain is built from TRBV29-1 and TRBJ2-5, with D perhaps TRBD1 (5 bases). Trimming shortened V by 5 bases and J by 2 bases, and 18 bases separated the two germline ends. The CDR3 is 15 amino acids. Germline V CDR1 and CDR2: SQVTM, ANQGSEA. The CDR3 spells CSVKSPWTLQETQYF. The CDR3 bases are TGCAGCGTTAAATCCCCCTGGACATTACAAGAGACCCAGTACTTC. The full variable domain, its missing parts supplied by reference TRBV29-1 and TRBJ2-5, is SAVISQKPSRDICQRGTSLTIQCQVDSQVTMMFWYRQQPGQSLTLIATANQGSEATYESGFVIDKFPISRPNLTFSTLTVSNMSPEDSSIYLCSVKSPWTLQETQYFGPGTRLLVL.

The genes are TRBV15 and TRBJ2-7; D may be TRBD2 (5 bases). The CDR3 length is 15 residues. V lost 1 base to trimming and J lost 1 base, with 11 bases between them. Germline CDR1 and CDR2: LNHNV and YYDKDF (reference sequence). Here the CDR3 DNA reads TGTGCCACCAGCAGAGCTTCGACGGGATCCTACGAGCAGTACTTC. Its protein is CATSRASTGSYEQYF.

The V call is TRBV28, the J call TRBJ1-1; D is perhaps TRBD1 (5 bases). Trimming cost V 8 bases and J 3 bases, with 10 bases left between them. The CDR3 spans 12 residues. Germline V gene sequence: CDR1 MDHEN, CDR2 SYDVKM. CDR3 region: CASGTGDTEAFF. CDR3 coding DNA: TGTGCCAGCGGCACGGGGGACACTGAAGCTTTCTTT.

This clone has more than one count but fewer than ten. The chain carries TRBV4-3 and TRBJ2-1; TRBD1 or TRBD2 may be the D gene (5 bases each). The germline V gene encodes CDR1 LGHNA and CDR2 YSLEER. Trimming removed 3 bases from V and 7 bases from J, with 19 bases in between. The CDR3 is 16 residues long. In DNA form, the CDR3 reads TGCGCCAGCAGCCAGGCCGGGACGGGGATGTTGAATGAGCAGTTCTTC. Translating gives CASSQAGTGMLNEQFF.

This clone was counted between two and nine times. The chain employs TRBV9 and TRBJ2-3; 7 positions match TRBD2. The V segment lost 4 bases and the J segment 0 bases; nucleotides outside the gene matches: 8. CDR1 is SGDLS and CDR2 is YYNGEE in the germline V gene. The CDR3 covers 16 residues. Here the CDR3 reads CASSPPGGTSTDTQYF. The DNA for the CDR3 is TGTGCCAGCAGCCCTCCGGGAGGCACTAGCACAGATACGCAGTATTTT.

The chain carries TRBV29-1 and TRBJ2-3; 9 bases align to TRBD2. The CDR3 is 18 residues long. V trimming: 1 base; J trimming: 5 bases; junction bases outside the gene matches: 16. Germline V CDR1 and CDR2: SQVTM, ANQGSEA. This CDR3 is CSVEGNRVPAGGKDTQYF. Here the CDR3 DNA reads TGCAGCGTTGAAGGCAATCGCGTCCCAGCGGGAGGAAAAGATACGCAGTATTTT.

A word on this clone: This specimen includes other DNA sequences encoding the same CDR3. J is TRBJ1-3 and V is TRBV30, with a possible D match to TRBD1 (6 bases). CDR3 length equals 14 residues. Germline assignment: CDR1 GTSNPN and CDR2 SVGIG (reference sequence). Trimming removed 3 bases at V and 0 bases at J, with 9 bases between. CDR3 loop: CAWSTGTSGNTIYF. The CDR3 nucleotides read TGTGCCTGGAGCACAGGGACCTCTGGAAACACCATATATTTT.

V and J are TRBV14 and TRBJ2-7; D not certain. V lost 0 bases, J lost 3 bases, and 3 bases lay in between. Germline CDR1 reads SGHDN; CDR2 reads FVKESK. This CDR3 is built from 12 residues. This chain's CDR3 is CASSQDLYEQYF. Here the CDR3 DNA reads TGTGCCAGCAGCCAAGACCTCTACGAGCAGTACTTC.

The rearrangement links TRBV30 to TRBJ2-7; TRBD2 is a possible D gene (5 bases). The V gene lost 0 bases and the J gene lost 6 bases, with 12 bases spanning the gap. Germline V CDR1 and CDR2: GTSNPN, SVGIG (reference sequence). CDR3 length: 13 residues. This CDR3 reads CAWSVLVSGEQYF. For the CDR3, the DNA is TGTGCCTGGAGTGTACTAGTTTCTGGCGAGCAGTACTTC.

V and J are TRBV13 and TRBJ2-7; TRBD2 matches at 14 bases. Per the germline V gene, CDR1 is PRHDT and CDR2 is FYEKMQ (reference sequence). CDR3 length: 15 residues. V was clipped by 5 bases and J by 7 bases; unmatched bases: 7. CDR3: CASSMTSGRAGEQYF. The DNA of the CDR3 is TGTGCCAGCAGCATGACTAGCGGGAGGGCAGGGGAGCAGTACTTC.

This chain links TRBV12-5 with TRBJ2-4; the D is unclear. The CDR3 consists of 12 residues. Germline CDR1 LGHNT, CDR2 FRNRAP. Trimming took 3 bases from V and 5 from J, leaving 5 bases between them. CDR3 sequence reads: CASGLMENIQYF. CDR3 nucleotide sequence: TGTGCTAGTGGTTTAATGGAAAACATTCAGTACTTC. The full variable domain, its missing parts supplied by reference TRBV12-5 and TRBJ2-4, is DARVTQTPRHKVTEMGQEVTMRCQPILGHNTVFWYRQTMMQGLELLAYFRNRAPLDDSGMPKDRFSAEMPDATLATLKIQPSEPRDSAVYFCASGLMENIQYFGAGTRLSVL.

This clone was recorded a few times. The rearrangement uses TRBV7-9 and TRBJ2-2; 11 bases align to TRBD2. Trimming cost V 4 bases and J 4 bases; bases outside gene matches: 5. The CDR3 runs 16 residues. CDR1 is SEHNR, CDR2 FQNEAQ, per germline (reference sequence). The chain's CDR3 is CASSSGLAVSTGELFF. In nucleotides, the CDR3 is TGTGCCAGCAGCTCGGGACTAGCGGTATCCACCGGGGAGCTGTTTTTT.

The chain is built from TRBV4-1 and TRBJ2-7; 11 positions agree with TRBD2. The CDR3 length is 16 residues. J gave up 4 bases and V 0 bases, and 5 bases lay outside the gene matches. Looked up from germline, CDR1 is MGHRA and CDR2 is YSYEKL. CDR3: CASSQDMIAGGYEQYF. The CDR3 coding sequence is TGCGCCAGCAGCCAAGATATGATAGCGGGAGGGTACGAGCAGTACTTC.

This clone has a handful of counts. CDR3 sequence: CAWSADRGISYEQYF. CDR3 DNA sequence: TGTGCCTGGAGTGCCGACAGGGGAATATCCTACGAGCAGTACTTC. V usage is TRBV30 and J usage is TRBJ2-7, with TRBD1 matching over 8 bases. Germline CDR1 reads GTSNPN; CDR2 reads SVGIG (reference sequence). The CDR3 runs 15 residues. V shed 1 base and J 1 base; nucleotides not matched to a gene: 6. Looking up the rest from reference TRBV30 and TRBJ2-7 gives the full variable domain: SQTIHQWPATLVQPVGSPLSLECTVEGTSNPNLYWYRQAAGRGLQLLFYSVGIGQISSEVPQNLSASRPQDRQFILSSKKLLLSDSGFYLCAWSADRGISYEQYFGPGTRLTVT.